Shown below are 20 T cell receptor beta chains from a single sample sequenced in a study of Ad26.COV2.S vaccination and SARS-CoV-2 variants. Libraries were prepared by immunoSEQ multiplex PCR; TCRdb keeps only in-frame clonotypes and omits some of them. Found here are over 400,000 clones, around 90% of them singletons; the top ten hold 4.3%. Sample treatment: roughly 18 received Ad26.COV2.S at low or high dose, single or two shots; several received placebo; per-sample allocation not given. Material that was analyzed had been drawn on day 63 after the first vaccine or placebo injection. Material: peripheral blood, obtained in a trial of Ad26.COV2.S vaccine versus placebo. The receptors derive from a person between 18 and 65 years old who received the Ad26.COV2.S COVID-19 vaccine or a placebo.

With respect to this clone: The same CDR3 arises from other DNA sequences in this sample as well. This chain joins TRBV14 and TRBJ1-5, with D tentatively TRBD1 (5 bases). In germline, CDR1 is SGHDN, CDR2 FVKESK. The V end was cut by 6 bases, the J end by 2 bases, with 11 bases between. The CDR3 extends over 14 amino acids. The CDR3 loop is CASSLGGGNQPQHF. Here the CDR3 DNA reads TGTGCCAGCAGTCTGGGAGGGGGCAATCAGCCCCAGCATTTT.

The CDR3 here is CASTVDSFNSPLHF. Here the CDR3 DNA reads TGTGCCAGTACCGTGGACAGCTTTAATTCACCCCTCCACTTT. The V call is TRBV19, the J call TRBJ1-6; a weak D match, TRBD1 (6 bases). The CDR3 runs 14 residues. Germline V gene lookup returns CDR1 LNHDA and CDR2 SQIVND (reference sequence). The germline V and J ends were trimmed by 7 bases and 6 bases, with 13 bases remaining between them.

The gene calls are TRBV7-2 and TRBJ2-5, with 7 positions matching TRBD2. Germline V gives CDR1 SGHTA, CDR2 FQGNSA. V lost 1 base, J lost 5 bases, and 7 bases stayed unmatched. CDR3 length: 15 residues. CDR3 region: CASSLGRGGLETQYF. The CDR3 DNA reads TGTGCCAGCAGCTTAGGGCGGGGAGGGCTGGAGACCCAGTACTTC.

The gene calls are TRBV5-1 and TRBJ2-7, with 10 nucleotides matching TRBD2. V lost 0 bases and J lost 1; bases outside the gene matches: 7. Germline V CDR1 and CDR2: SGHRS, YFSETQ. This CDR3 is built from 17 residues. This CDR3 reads CASSLALQRGGSYEQYF. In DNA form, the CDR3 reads TGCGCCAGCAGCTTGGCCCTGCAGCGGGGGGGTTCCTACGAGCAGTACTTC.

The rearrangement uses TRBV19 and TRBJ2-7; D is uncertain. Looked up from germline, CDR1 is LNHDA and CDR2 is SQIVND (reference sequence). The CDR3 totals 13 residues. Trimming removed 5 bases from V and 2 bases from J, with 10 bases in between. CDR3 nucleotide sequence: TGTGCCAGTAGTCTCGACATAACCTACGAGCAGTACTTC. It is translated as CASSLDITYEQYF.

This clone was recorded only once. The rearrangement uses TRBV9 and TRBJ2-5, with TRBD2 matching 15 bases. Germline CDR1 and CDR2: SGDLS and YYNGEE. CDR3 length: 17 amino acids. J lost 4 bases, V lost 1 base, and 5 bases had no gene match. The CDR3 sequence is CASSVWGLAGGIETQYF. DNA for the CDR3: TGTGCCAGCAGCGTATGGGGACTAGCGGGAGGTATAGAGACCCAGTACTTC.

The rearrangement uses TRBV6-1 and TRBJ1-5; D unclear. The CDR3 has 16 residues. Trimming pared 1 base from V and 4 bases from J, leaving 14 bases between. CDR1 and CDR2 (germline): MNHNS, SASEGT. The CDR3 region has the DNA TGTGCCAGCAGTGAAGGGCGCCGGGTGACAAATCAGCCCCAGCATTTT. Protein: CASSEGRRVTNQPQHF.

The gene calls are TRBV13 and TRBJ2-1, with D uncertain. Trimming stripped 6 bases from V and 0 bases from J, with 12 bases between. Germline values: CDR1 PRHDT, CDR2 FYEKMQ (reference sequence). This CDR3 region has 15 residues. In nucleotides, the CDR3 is TGTGCCAGCAGTTCGACCTCGAGCTCCTACAATGAGCAGTTCTTC. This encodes CASSSTSSSYNEQFF.

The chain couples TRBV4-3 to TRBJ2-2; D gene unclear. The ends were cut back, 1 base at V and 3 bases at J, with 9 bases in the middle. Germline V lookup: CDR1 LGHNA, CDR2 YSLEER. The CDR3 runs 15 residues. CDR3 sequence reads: CASSQGEIDTGELFF. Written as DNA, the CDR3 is TGCGCCAGCAGCCAAGGAGAAATAGACACCGGGGAGCTGTTTTTT.

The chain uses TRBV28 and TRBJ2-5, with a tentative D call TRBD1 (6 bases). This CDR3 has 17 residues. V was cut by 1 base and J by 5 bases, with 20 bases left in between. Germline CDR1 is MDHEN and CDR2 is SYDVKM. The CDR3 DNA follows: TGTGCCAGCAGTTTATTGCTCAGGGGTGGGAGCGAGGAGACCCAGTACTTC. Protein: CASSLLLRGGSEETQYF. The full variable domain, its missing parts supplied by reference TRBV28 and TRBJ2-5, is DVKVTQSSRYLVKRTGEKVFLECVQDMDHENMFWYRQDPGLGLRLIYFSYDVKMKEKGDIPEGYSVSREKKERFSLILESASTNQTSMYLCASSLLLRGGSEETQYFGPGTRLLVL.

CDR3 sequence (DNA): TGTGCCAGCAGCGTAGTCAGCGGGAGGACTAGCACAGATACGCAGTATTTT. It is translated as CASSVVSGRTSTDTQYF. The rearrangement uses TRBV9 and TRBJ2-3; TRBD2 aligns across 9 bases. This CDR3 contains 17 residues. From germline, CDR1 is SGDLS and CDR2 YYNGEE. V lost 0 bases to trimming and J lost 0 bases; unmatched junction nucleotides: 5.

CDR3 bases: TGTGCCAGCAGCGTAGTTCGGGCAGGGGGAAACGGGGAGCTGTTTTTT. Protein sequence: CASSVVRAGGNGELFF. This rearrangement joins TRBV9 to TRBJ2-2; 7 bases are a match to TRBD1. The junction had 9 bases not matched to a gene; V was cut back by 0 bases and J by 7 bases. Germline V CDR1 and CDR2: SGDLS, YYNGEE. The length of the CDR3 is 16 residues.

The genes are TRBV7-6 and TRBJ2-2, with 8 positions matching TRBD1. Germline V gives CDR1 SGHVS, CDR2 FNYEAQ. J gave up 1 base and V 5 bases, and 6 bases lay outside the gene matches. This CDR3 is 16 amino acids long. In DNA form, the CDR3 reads TGTGCCAGCAGCCCAGTGACAGGGGAGAACACCGGGGAGCTGTTTTTT. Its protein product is CASSPVTGENTGELFF. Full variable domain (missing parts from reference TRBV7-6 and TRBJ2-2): GAGVSQSPRYKVTKRGQDVALRCDPISGHVSLYWYRQALGQGPEFLTYFNYEAQQDKSGLPNDRFSAERPEGSISTLTIQRTEQRDSAMYRCASSPVTGENTGELFFGEGSRLTVL.

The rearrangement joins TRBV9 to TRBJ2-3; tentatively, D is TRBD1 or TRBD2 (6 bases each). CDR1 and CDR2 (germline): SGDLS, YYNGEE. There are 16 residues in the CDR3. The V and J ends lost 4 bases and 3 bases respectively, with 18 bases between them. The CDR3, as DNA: TGTGCCAGCAGCACAGGGACAAGGGAGGCGACAGATACGCAGTATTTT. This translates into CASSTGTREATDTQYF.

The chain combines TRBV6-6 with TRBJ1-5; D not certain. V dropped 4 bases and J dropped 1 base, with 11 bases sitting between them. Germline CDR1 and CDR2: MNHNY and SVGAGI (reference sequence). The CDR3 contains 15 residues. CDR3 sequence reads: CASSSRRGSNQPQHF. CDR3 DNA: TGTGCCAGCAGTTCCAGGCGAGGGAGCAATCAGCCCCAGCATTTT.

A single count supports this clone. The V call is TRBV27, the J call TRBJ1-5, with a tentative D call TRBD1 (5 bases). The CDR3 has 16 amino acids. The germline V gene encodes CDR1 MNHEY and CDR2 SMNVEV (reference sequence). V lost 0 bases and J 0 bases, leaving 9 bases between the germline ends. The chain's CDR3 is CASSLSHRYSNQPQHF. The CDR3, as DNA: TGTGCCAGCAGTTTATCACACAGGTATAGCAATCAGCCCCAGCATTTT.

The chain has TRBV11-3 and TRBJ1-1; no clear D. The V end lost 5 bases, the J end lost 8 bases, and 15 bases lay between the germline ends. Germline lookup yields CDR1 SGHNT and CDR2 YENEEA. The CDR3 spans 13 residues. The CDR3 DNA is TGTGCCAGCAGCCCAGACCCCTACAGCGAAGCTTTCTTT. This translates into CASSPDPYSEAFF.

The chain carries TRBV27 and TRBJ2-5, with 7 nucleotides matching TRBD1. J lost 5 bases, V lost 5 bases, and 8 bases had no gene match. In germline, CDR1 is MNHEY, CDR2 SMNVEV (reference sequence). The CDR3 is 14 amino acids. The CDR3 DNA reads TGTGCCAGCAGTACTACAGGGGTGTGGGAGACCCAGTACTTC. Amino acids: CASSTTGVWETQYF.

The CDR3 DNA reads as TGTGCCAGCAGCCTCCGACGGCAGGGAGGGACAGATACGCAGTATTTT. Amino acid sequence: CASSLRRQGGTDTQYF. The V gene is TRBV3-1 (or the pseudogene TRBV3-2), the J gene TRBJ2-3; 7 bases fit TRBD2. This CDR3 is 16 amino acids long. V trimming: 4 bases; J trimming: 3 bases; junction bases outside the gene matches: 10. Germline V gives CDR1 LGHDT, CDR2 YNNKEL (reference sequence).

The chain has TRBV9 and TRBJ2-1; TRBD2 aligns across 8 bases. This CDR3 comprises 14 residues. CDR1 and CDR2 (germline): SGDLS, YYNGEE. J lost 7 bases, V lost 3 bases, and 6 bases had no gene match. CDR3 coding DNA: TGTGCCAGCAGCGCCGGGACGGGAGGGAATGAGCAGTTCTTC. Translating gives CASSAGTGGNEQFF.